What follows is one TCR beta chain and its context. Its antigen is currently unknown. These data come from a study of CD8 T cells in Susac syndrome. Across the whole study: Patients with Susac syndrome had blood drawn and were at that point therapy-naive, on corticosteroids, or on intravenous immunoglobulin alone.

Study-level points and caveats: Clonal expansion was not seen in any Susac syndrome CD4+ T cell repertoire.

0.5 to 1 ug RNA was reverse transcribed with random hexamers. Multiplex immunoSEQ PCR targeted 54 Vbeta and 13 Jbeta TCR beta segments. TCRdb reprocessed the immunoSEQ multiplex PCR reads with MiXCR, giving one entry per CDR3 protein. The table has 150,000 to 200,000 distinct CDR3 sequences, over 75% seen once. Sequences were obtained from CD4+ T cells from PBMCs. The TCR originated in a human donor with Susac syndrome.

CDR3 amino acids: CASSAAGPTSSYEQYF. CDR3 DNA sequence: TGTGCCAGCAGTGCCGCGGGACCGACAAGCTCCTACGAGCAGTACTTC. The chain is built from TRBV28 and TRBJ2-7, with D perhaps TRBD2 (6 bases). Germline-derived CDR1 and CDR2 are MDHEN and SYDVKM. There are 16 residues in the CDR3. V dropped 5 bases and J dropped 0 bases, with 17 bases sitting between them. Using reference TRBV28 and TRBJ2-7 for the parts outside the CDR3, the full variable domain is DVKVTQSSRYLVKRTGEKVFLECVQDMDHENMFWYRQDPGLGLRLIYFSYDVKMKEKGDIPEGYSVSREKKERFSLILESASTNQTSMYLCASSAAGPTSSYEQYFGPGTRLTVT.